This T cell receptor (beta chain) was recorded in a study of Tregs in tolerant kidney transplant recipients. Study-wide results and limits: Changing PCR primers prevented nucleotide comparison between some patients' samples. Validation in larger populations is needed because few patients were studied.

Unstimulated Tregs (CD4+CD25+CD127-) and CD4+CD25- non-Tregs were sorted from PBMCs. Remarks on this clone: The antigen is unknown. The read ends 3 residues before the CDR3 terminus; that terminus is restored from the germline J gene.

Assay: immunoSEQ multiplex PCR; the TCRdb copy retains only in-frame clones and omits some. The listing contains about 48,000 clones. There are 14 residues in the CDR3. Trimming left V 2 bases short and J 1 base short, with 9 bases between. The germline V gene has CDR1 SGHTA and CDR2 FQGNSA. This receptor was obtained from a human donor who received a combined kidney and bone marrow transplant. The sample consisted of CD4+ T cells from blood, taken before the transplant. This chain joins TRBV7-2 and TRBJ2-7; no firm D call. The CDR3 region is CASSLKGTSYEQYF. CDR3 DNA (partial): TGTGCCAGCAGCTTAAAGGGCACTTCCTACGAG.